This is a list of T cell receptor beta chains from one sample in a study of OX40 agonist ivuxolimab in advanced cancers. Some clones are missing from TCRdb's copy, which holds only in-frame ones; the method was immunoSEQ multiplex PCR. The sample carries 60,000 to 75,000 clones, approximately 88% recorded once. The sample was CD4+ or CD8+ T cells sorted from blood, taken in a trial of the OX40 agonist ivuxolimab. These receptors all come from an adult with an advanced solid tumor such as melanoma, head and neck, liver or kidney cancer. The CDR3 runs from the conserved cysteine through the conserved F or W. Fields, in order: D gene, clone size, V gene, J gene, CDR3 DNA, CDR3 protein. D genes are given only for firm matches. The size of a clone is reported for some rows only, either as once, few or many, or as a class for expanded clones.

d_call: TRBD1
clone_size: .
v_call: TRBV4-1
j_call: TRBJ1-1
cdr3_nt: TGCGCCAGCAGGCTAGGGGGCGAGAACACTGAAGCTTTCTTT
cdr3_aa: CASRLGGENTEAFF

d_call: .
clone_size: few
v_call: TRBV5-6
j_call: TRBJ1-2
cdr3_nt: TGTGCCAGCAGCTTGGGGTTGGCAGGGCTTCAAAACTATGGCTACACCTTC
cdr3_aa: CASSLGLAGLQNYGYTF

d_call: .
clone_size: .
v_call: TRBV19
j_call: TRBJ2-2
cdr3_nt: TGTGCCAGTCATTGGGGCCTAGTCCCCGGGGAGCTGTTTTTT
cdr3_aa: CASHWGLVPGELFF

d_call: TRBD1
clone_size: .
v_call: TRBV2
j_call: TRBJ1-5
cdr3_nt: TGTGCCAGCAAGGAGGACAGGGGCTCTCAGCCCCAGCATTTT
cdr3_aa: CASKEDRGSQPQHF

d_call: TRBD1
clone_size: .
v_call: TRBV6-6
j_call: TRBJ1-5
cdr3_nt: TGTGCCAGCATTAAGACAGGGGCGGACCAGCCCCAGCATTTT
cdr3_aa: CASIKTGADQPQHF

d_call: .
clone_size: .
v_call: TRBV28
j_call: TRBJ2-7
cdr3_nt: TGTGCCAGCAGTTTATGGTCGTACGAGCAGTACTTC
cdr3_aa: CASSLWSYEQYF

d_call: TRBD1
clone_size: few
v_call: TRBV6-5
j_call: TRBJ1-2
cdr3_nt: TGTGCCAGCAGTCTCGGACAGGGAGCCTTGGGTGGCTACACCTTC
cdr3_aa: CASSLGQGALGGYTF

d_call: .
clone_size: .
v_call: TRBV6-4
j_call: TRBJ2-3
cdr3_nt: TGTGCCAGCAGTGCGGGCAGCCTGGATACGCAGTATTTT
cdr3_aa: CASSAGSLDTQYF

d_call: .
clone_size: .
v_call: TRBV27
j_call: TRBJ2-7
cdr3_nt: TGTGCCAGCAGTTTAAGGCCGGGGAGGTCCTACGAGCAGTACTTC
cdr3_aa: CASSLRPGRSYEQYF

d_call: .
clone_size: .
v_call: TRBV15
j_call: TRBJ2-1
cdr3_nt: TGTGCCACCAGCAGAGATAGTACGGGAAAGTACAATGAGCAGTTCTTC
cdr3_aa: CATSRDSTGKYNEQFF

d_call: .
clone_size: .
v_call: TRBV11-2
j_call: TRBJ2-5
cdr3_nt: TGTGCCAGCAGCCCAACCCGGGAGACCCAGTACTTC
cdr3_aa: CASSPTRETQYF

d_call: .
clone_size: once
v_call: TRBV13
j_call: TRBJ1-3
cdr3_nt: TGTGCCAGCAGCTTATACGGGCAAGGGGCCACCATATATTTT
cdr3_aa: CASSLYGQGATIYF

d_call: .
clone_size: .
v_call: TRBV5-4
j_call: TRBJ1-4
cdr3_nt: TGTGCCAGCAGCTTGGGGACACGGGTTGAAAAACTGTTTTTT
cdr3_aa: CASSLGTRVEKLFF

d_call: TRBD1
clone_size: .
v_call: TRBV19
j_call: TRBJ1-5
cdr3_nt: TGTGCCAGTAACCCACAGGGGGCGAGTTATCAGCCCCAGCATTTT
cdr3_aa: CASNPQGASYQPQHF

d_call: TRBD1
clone_size: .
v_call: TRBV5-6
j_call: TRBJ1-5
cdr3_nt: TGTGCCAGCACCCAGGGGGCAGGCAATCAGCCCCAGCATTTT
cdr3_aa: CASTQGAGNQPQHF

d_call: .
clone_size: .
v_call: TRBV7-2
j_call: TRBJ2-7
cdr3_nt: TGTGCCAGCAGACGTCACCTGGGGGGAGACTCCTACGAGCAGTACTTC
cdr3_aa: CASRRHLGGDSYEQYF

d_call: .
clone_size: .
v_call: TRBV7-9
j_call: TRBJ1-6
cdr3_nt: TGTGCCAGCAGTTCGGTTAGTTCACCCCTCCACTTT
cdr3_aa: CASSSVSSPLHF

d_call: .
clone_size: .
v_call: TRBV5-6
j_call: TRBJ2-2
cdr3_nt: TGTGCCAGCAGCTTTAGATGGTACGGCACCGGGGAGCTGTTTTTT
cdr3_aa: CASSFRWYGTGELFF

d_call: TRBD1
clone_size: .
v_call: TRBV30
j_call: TRBJ2-7
cdr3_nt: TGTGCCTGGAGTAGGACAGGGATCTACGAGCAGTACTTC
cdr3_aa: CAWSRTGIYEQYF

d_call: .
clone_size: .
v_call: TRBV7-8
j_call: TRBJ2-1
cdr3_nt: TGTGCCAGCAGCACGCGCATAGAACGTGTCAGCTCCTACAATGAGCAGTTCTTC
cdr3_aa: CASSTRIERVSSYNEQFF

d_call: .
clone_size: .
v_call: TRBV11-2
j_call: TRBJ2-1
cdr3_nt: TGTGCCAGCAGCTTAGAGGCAACTAGCTCCCCTGTCTACAATGAGCAGTTCTTC
cdr3_aa: CASSLEATSSPVYNEQFF

d_call: .
clone_size: .
v_call: TRBV10-3
j_call: TRBJ1-3
cdr3_nt: TGTGCCATCAGGAGCAGTGGGTCGGTCCACTCTGGAAACACCATATATTTT
cdr3_aa: CAIRSSGSVHSGNTIYF

d_call: TRBD1
clone_size: once
v_call: TRBV10-3
j_call: TRBJ2-1
cdr3_nt: TGTGCCATCAGTGAAAGGAGGGGACAGGGGATCAATGAGCAGTTCTTC
cdr3_aa: CAISERRGQGINEQFF

d_call: .
clone_size: .
v_call: TRBV14
j_call: TRBJ1-2
cdr3_nt: TGTGCCAGCAGCCAAGCGGCGCAGTTCTATGGCTACACCTTC
cdr3_aa: CASSQAAQFYGYTF

d_call: TRBD1
clone_size: few
v_call: TRBV19
j_call: TRBJ1-5
cdr3_nt: TGTGCCACTACCGACAGGGAATCTCAGCCCCAGCATTTT
cdr3_aa: CATTDRESQPQHF

d_call: TRBD1
clone_size: .
v_call: TRBV9
j_call: TRBJ1-2
cdr3_nt: TGTGCCAGCAGTGACCCAGGGGGCGCGTTAGGTGGCTATACCTTC
cdr3_aa: CASSDPGGALGGYTF

d_call: .
clone_size: .
v_call: TRBV19
j_call: TRBJ2-2
cdr3_nt: TGTGCCCCGAGGGCGGGGGCTAGGGGTTCCGGGGAGCTGTTTTTT
cdr3_aa: CAPRAGARGSGELFF

d_call: .
clone_size: .
v_call: TRBV28
j_call: TRBJ1-1
cdr3_nt: TGTGCCAGCAGTTTAACTATCATGAACACTGAAGCTTTCTTT
cdr3_aa: CASSLTIMNTEAFF

d_call: TRBD1
clone_size: .
v_call: TRBV7-9
j_call: TRBJ2-7
cdr3_nt: TGTGCCAGCAGCTCCCGGACAGGGAAACCCCACGAGCAGTACTTC
cdr3_aa: CASSSRTGKPHEQYF

d_call: .
clone_size: .
v_call: TRBV5-4
j_call: TRBJ2-5
cdr3_nt: TGTGCCAGCAGCTTTTCGGGGGAAGAGACCCAGTACTTC
cdr3_aa: CASSFSGEETQYF

d_call: .
clone_size: .
v_call: TRBV6-4
j_call: TRBJ2-1
cdr3_nt: TGTGCCAGCAGTGTAACGGGAGCGTACAATGAGCAGTTCTTC
cdr3_aa: CASSVTGAYNEQFF

d_call: .
clone_size: once
v_call: TRBV7-5
j_call: TRBJ2-5
cdr3_nt: TGTGCCAGCAGCTTAGCGGGGATGTTCCGAGAGACCCAGTACTTC
cdr3_aa: CASSLAGMFRETQYF

d_call: TRBD1
clone_size: .
v_call: TRBV11-3
j_call: TRBJ1-1
cdr3_nt: TGTGCCAGCAGCTTTCGGTGGGACAGGGGACTTAACACTGAAGCTTTCTTT
cdr3_aa: CASSFRWDRGLNTEAFF

d_call: .
clone_size: once
v_call: TRBV6-1
j_call: TRBJ1-3
cdr3_nt: TGTGCCAGCCTCTGGGGCTCTGGAAACACCATATATTTT
cdr3_aa: CASLWGSGNTIYF